The 9 T cell receptor beta chains reported below all come from one sample, sequenced in a study of blood T cell repertoires in COVID-19. Measured with immunoSEQ multiplex PCR; TCRdb has only the in-frame clones, and not every one. The sample has about 220,000 clones, more than 70% seen once; the top ten hold more than 10%. The source material was peripheral blood. Receptor source: a human donor in a cohort sampled during active COVID-19.

This clone was detected only once. This chain connects TRBV3-1 (or the pseudogene TRBV3-2) to TRBJ1-2, with D possibly being TRBD1 (6 bases). V lost 1 base and J lost 2, with 8 bases in between. From germline, CDR1 is LGHDT and CDR2 YNNKEL (reference sequence). The CDR3 length is 14 residues. In nucleotides, the CDR3 is TGTGCCAGCAGCCAAGGGACAGTAAACTATGGCTACACCTTC. Protein sequence: CASSQGTVNYGYTF.

The chain combines TRBV5-1 with TRBJ2-2; 7 bases align to TRBD2. This CDR3 comprises 15 residues. With 6 bases clipped from V and 5 bases from J, the junction kept 10 bases outside the gene matches. Germline lookup yields CDR1 SGHRS and CDR2 YFSETQ. In nucleotides, the CDR3 is TGCGCCAGCAAAATGGGAGGGAGTACGACCGGGGAGCTGTTTTTT. It encodes CASKMGGSTTGELFF.

The chain employs TRBV5-1 and TRBJ1-1, with 8 bases matching TRBD1. The CDR3 extends over 15 amino acids. With V trimmed by 5 bases and J by 1 base, 7 bases remained unmatched. CDR1 is SGHRS and CDR2 is YFSETQ in the germline V gene. The CDR3 here is CASSSGDRGNTEAFF. The CDR3 DNA reads TGCGCCAGCAGTTCGGGTGACAGGGGGAACACTGAAGCTTTCTTT.

This clone has more than one count but fewer than ten. The chain couples TRBV28 to TRBJ1-2; D perhaps matches TRBD1 (6 bases). The CDR3 is 14 amino acids. Trimming removed 2 bases from V and 4 bases from J, with 11 bases in between. Germline CDR1 is MDHEN and CDR2 is SYDVKM. CDR3 sequence: CASSLGQYPYGYTF. The DNA for the CDR3 is TGTGCCAGCAGTTTAGGACAGTATCCCTATGGCTACACCTTC.

This chain joins TRBV9 and TRBJ1-1; 7 nucleotides match TRBD1. The CDR3 contains 14 residues. Looked up from germline, CDR1 is SGDLS and CDR2 is YYNGEE. V lost 4 bases and J lost 1; bases outside the gene matches: 4. CDR3 nucleotide sequence: TGTGCCAGCAGCTCGGGACAGAGGAACACTGAAGCTTTCTTT. As protein: CASSSGQRNTEAFF.

V and J are TRBV20-1 and TRBJ2-5, with TRBD2 identical over 15 bases. CDR3 size: 20 residues. With V trimmed by 3 bases and J by 4 bases, 18 bases remained unmatched. Germline V gene data show CDR1 as DFQATT and CDR2 as SNEGSKA (reference sequence). Here the CDR3 DNA reads TGCAGTGCTAGTAAGGCATCGGGACTAGCGGGAGGATGGGGTTCAGAGACCCAGTACTTC. It translates to CSASKASGLAGGWGSETQYF.

The J gene is TRBJ1-5, the V gene TRBV6-5; tentative D call: TRBD1 (5 bases). Germline CDR1 is MNHEY and CDR2 is SVGAGI. The CDR3 runs to 15 residues. The V gene lost 0 bases and the J gene lost 3 bases, with 9 bases spanning the gap. CDR3 region: CASSYSGGFNQPQHF. The CDR3 DNA reads TGTGCCAGCAGTTACTCCGGGGGGTTCAATCAGCCCCAGCATTTT.

This clone has a single count. The chain links TRBV6-5 to TRBJ1-2; TRBD1 matches at 9 bases. The germline CDR1 and CDR2 sequences are MNHEY and SVGAGI. After removal of 2 bases from V and 2 bases from J, the junction contained 0 bases not matched to a gene. The CDR3 covers 14 residues. The chain's CDR3 is CASSYGTGNYGYTF. CDR3 DNA: TGTGCCAGCAGTTACGGGACAGGGAACTATGGCTACACCTTC.

This clone appeared a few times. The same CDR3 can be traced to other DNA sequences in this sample. The chain combines TRBV30 with TRBJ2-3; 14 nucleotides align to TRBD2. Looked up from germline, CDR1 is GTSNPN and CDR2 is SVGIG (reference sequence). The CDR3 totals 16 residues. V lost 0 bases, J lost 3 bases, and 2 bases stayed unmatched. The CDR3 bases are TGTGCCTGGAGTGTGGGACTAGCGGGGGATACAGATACGCAGTATTTT. The encoded protein is CAWSVGLAGDTDTQYF.